A selection of T cell receptor beta chains follows, all from one sample in a study of sequential checkpoint blockade in melanoma. Repertoires were generated with immunoSEQ multiplex PCR, while TCRdb's copy carries only in-frame clones and drops some. The sample has about 18,000 clones, about 69% seen once. Sequenced material: tumor tissue (inferred from file names), taken from a patient given nivolumab and ipilimumab in sequence. These receptors all come from a human donor with melanoma. CDR3s include the opening cysteine and the closing phenylalanine or tryptophan. A D gene is named only where the DNA matches it firmly. The size field is filled for only some rows; it gives once, few, many or a size class.

v_call,j_call,d_call,clone_size,cdr3_aa,cdr3_nt
TRBV19,TRBJ1-2,.,.,CASSRQKSGGYTF,TGTGCCAGTAGTAGACAAAAATCCGGGGGCTACACCTTC
TRBV30,TRBJ2-7,.,.,CAWSGATVRSYEQYF,TGTGCCTGGTCAGGGGCGACAGTCCGATCCTACGAGCAGTACTTC
TRBV14,TRBJ2-7,TRBD1,.,CASSPGQGRTYEQYF,TGTGCCAGCAGCCCCGGACAGGGGCGAACCTACGAGCAGTACTTC
TRBV6-7,TRBJ1-1,.,few,CASSYAAGNTEAFF,TGTGCCAGCAGTTACGCAGCGGGGAACACTGAAGCTTTCTTT
TRBV19,TRBJ2-1,TRBD2,.,CASSPGGDEQFF,TGTGCCAGTAGTCCCGGGGGGGATGAGCAGTTCTTC
TRBV25-1,TRBJ1-2,.,.,CASSAYGFNYGYTF,TGTGCCAGCAGTGCCTACGGGTTTAACTATGGCTACACCTTC
TRBV12-5,TRBJ2-2,TRBD1,.,CASISGDRRWTGELFF,TGTGCCAGCATCTCGGGGGACAGGCGGTGGACCGGGGAGCTGTTTTTT
TRBV6-8,TRBJ2-5,.,few,CASSGGNSQKTQYF,TGTGCCAGCAGTGGGGGGAATAGTCAGAAGACCCAGTACTTC
TRBV23-1,TRBJ2-7,.,medium-sized,CASSLGAVPSKQYF,TGCGCCAGCAGCTTGGGGGCAGTCCCCTCGAAGCAGTACTTC
TRBV6-4,TRBJ1-1,.,.,CASSYNPRAEAFF,TGTGCCAGCAGTTACAACCCGAGGGCTGAAGCTTTCTTT
TRBV7-6,TRBJ2-7,.,few,CASSSLRGNYEQYF,TGTGCCAGCAGCTCCTTACGAGGAAATTACGAGCAGTACTTC
TRBV15,TRBJ2-5,TRBD1,.,CATADRDEQETQYF,TGTGCCACCGCCGACAGGGACGAACAAGAGACCCAGTACTTC
TRBV14,TRBJ2-5,TRBD1,.,CASSLNRQGTGETQYF,TGTGCCAGCAGCCTAAACCGACAGGGGACGGGAGAGACCCAGTACTTC
TRBV14,TRBJ2-1,TRBD1,.,CASSQARTGDNEQFF,TGTGCCAGCAGCCAAGCTCGGACAGGGGACAATGAGCAGTTCTTC
TRBV11-3,TRBJ2-1,TRBD2,.,CASSVGGGENEQFF,TGTGCCAGCAGCGTAGGTGGGGGGGAAAATGAGCAGTTCTTC
TRBV15,TRBJ2-7,TRBD1,.,CATSRDQGDRGSYEQYF,TGTGCCACCAGCAGAGATCAAGGCGACAGGGGCAGCTACGAGCAGTACTTC
TRBV6-8,TRBJ2-4,TRBD2,.,CASSYSTSAIQYF,TGTGCCAGCAGTTACTCGACTAGCGCCATTCAGTACTTC
TRBV19,TRBJ2-1,TRBD1,.,CASSDRGTGGTDEQFF,TGTGCCAGTAGTGACAGGGGGACAGGGGGAACGGATGAGCAGTTCTTC
TRBV18,TRBJ2-1,TRBD1,few,CASSLITGDYNEQFF,TGTGCCAGCTCACTGATTACAGGGGATTACAATGAGCAGTTCTTC
TRBV5-1,TRBJ1-1,.,.,CASSFGQKNTEAFF,TGCGCCAGCAGCTTCGGACAGAAGAACACTGAAGCTTTCTTT